This record covers a single T cell receptor beta chain. The data originate from a study of blood T cell repertoires in COVID-19. About the research overall: PBMCs, B-cell-depleted T cells, or T cells provided the cDNA or gDNA that made up the material.

Looked up from germline, CDR1 is SGHVS and CDR2 is FNYEAQ. There are 16 residues in the CDR3. J lost 9 bases, V lost 0 bases, and 10 bases had no gene match. Libraries were prepared by immunoSEQ multiplex PCR; TCRdb keeps only in-frame clonotypes and omits some of them. Of approximately 140,000 clones listed, 80% to 85% are singletons. Sequenced sample: PBMCs or T cells enriched from blood (not recorded which). The rearrangement links TRBV7-6 to TRBJ2-1; 8 bases are shared with TRBD2. The sequence derives from a woman aged 45-59 years who had been exposed to COVID-19. CDR3 coding DNA: TGTGCCAGCAGCTTAGCGGACGGGAGGGCCCGGGGTGAGCAGTTCTTC. Its translation: CASSLADGRARGEQFF. The full variable domain, rest sourced from reference TRBV7-6 and TRBJ2-1, is GAGVSQSPRYKVTKRGQDVALRCDPISGHVSLYWYRQALGQGPEFLTYFNYEAQQDKSGLPNDRFSAERPEGSISTLTIQRTEQRDSAMYRCASSLADGRARGEQFFGPGTRLTVL.